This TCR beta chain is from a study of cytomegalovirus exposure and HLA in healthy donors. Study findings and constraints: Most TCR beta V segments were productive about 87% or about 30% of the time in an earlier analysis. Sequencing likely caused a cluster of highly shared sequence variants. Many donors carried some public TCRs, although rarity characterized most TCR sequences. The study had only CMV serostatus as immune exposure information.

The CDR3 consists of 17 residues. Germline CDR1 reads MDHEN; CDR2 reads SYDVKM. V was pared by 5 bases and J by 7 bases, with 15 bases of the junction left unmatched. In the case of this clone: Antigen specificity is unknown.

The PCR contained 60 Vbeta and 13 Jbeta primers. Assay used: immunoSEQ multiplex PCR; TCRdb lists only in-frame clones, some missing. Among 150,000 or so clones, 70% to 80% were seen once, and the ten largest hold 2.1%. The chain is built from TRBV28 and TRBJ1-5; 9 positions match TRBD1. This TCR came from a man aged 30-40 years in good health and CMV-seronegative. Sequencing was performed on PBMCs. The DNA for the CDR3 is TGTGCCAGCAGTCCATACACAACGGACAGGGGAAGCCAGCCCCAGCATTTT. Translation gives CASSPYTTDRGSQPQHF.